A single T cell receptor (beta chain) is shown here with its context. Its specificity is unknown. V lost 5 bases to trimming and J lost 4 bases; unmatched junction nucleotides: 10. CDR3 length equals 16 residues. Germline CDR1 and CDR2: SGHDT and YYEEEE. PCR amplification relied on 60 Vbeta primers (plus 13 Jbeta primers). The assay was immunoSEQ multiplex PCR, and TCRdb's table has in-frame clones only and misses some. The table includes 85,000 to 130,000 clones, roughly 80% detected once. Donors were ostensibly healthy at sampling, although undocumented immune exposures were probable. The record originates from a study of cytomegalovirus exposure and HLA in healthy donors. Study-wide results and caveats: Roughly even sequencing depth across donors was the assumption behind the presence/absence analyses. Among TCR beta chains, those listed as cytomegalovirus-associated numbered approximately 150. Usually a TCR sequence was rare, but some public TCRs were found in many donors.

Sequencing input: PBMCs. This sequence originates from a man in his sixties in good health and CMV-seronegative. The chain recombines TRBV5-6 with TRBJ2-2; 8 bases fit TRBD2. The CDR3 sequence is CASRGAPRGGTGELFF. The CDR3 nucleotides are TGTGCCAGCAGGGGGGCGCCCCGGGGGGGCACCGGGGAGCTGTTTTTT.